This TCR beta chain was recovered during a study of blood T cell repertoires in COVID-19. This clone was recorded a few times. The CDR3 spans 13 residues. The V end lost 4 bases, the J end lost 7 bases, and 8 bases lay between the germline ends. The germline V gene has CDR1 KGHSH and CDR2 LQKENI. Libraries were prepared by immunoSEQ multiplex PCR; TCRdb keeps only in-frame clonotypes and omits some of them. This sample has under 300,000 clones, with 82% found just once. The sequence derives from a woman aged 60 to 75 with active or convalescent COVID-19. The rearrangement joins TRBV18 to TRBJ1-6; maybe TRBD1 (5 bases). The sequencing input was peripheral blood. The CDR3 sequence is CASSQGNNSPLHF. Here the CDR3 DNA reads TGTGCCAGCTCACAGGGGAACAATTCACCCCTCCACTTT.